This TCR beta chain was sequenced in a study of blood T cell repertoires in COVID-19. Using immunoSEQ multiplex PCR, the repertoire was profiled, and TCRdb retains in-frame clones only, with some absent. Of around 270,000 clones listed, around four fifths are singletons. The CDR3 consists of 13 residues. The TCR comes from a man aged 60 to 69 with acute or convalescent COVID-19. The sequenced material came from peripheral blood. The V gene is TRBV21-1, the J gene TRBJ1-1. TRBV21-1 is reported as a pseudogene. CDR3 sequence reads: CASSRSPGTEAFF. The CDR3 DNA reads as TGTGCCAGCAGCAGGTCCCCGGGCACTGAAGCTTTCTTT.